This T cell receptor beta chain was found in a study of monozygotic twins with inflammatory bowel disease. From its re-call of the 5' RACE reads, TCRdb lists each CDR3 protein once, without DNA. This repertoire includes fewer than 450,000 distinct CDR3 sequences. CDR1 SGHKS and CDR2 YYEKEE come from the germline V gene (reference sequence). This CDR3 spans 14 amino acids. The source material was blood. The receptor comes from a human donor with ulcerative colitis or Crohn's disease, or a healthy co-twin of an affected twin (not recorded which). The genes are TRBV5-5 and TRBJ2-2; there is no DNA to check the TCRdb D call of TRBD2. CDR3 sequence: CASSFGTRGGELFF.